The clone carrying this T cell receptor beta chain was observed many times. The antigen remains unidentified. The read terminates 3 residues before the CDR3 end, so the remaining end is supplied by the germline J gene. Using immunoSEQ multiplex PCR, the repertoire was profiled, and TCRdb retains in-frame clones only, with some absent. This sample carries about 40,000 clones, none of them present only once. CDR1 is SGHRS and CDR2 is YFSETQ in the germline V gene. The CDR3 length is 14 residues. The ends were cut back, 4 bases at V and 3 bases at J, with 10 bases in the middle. This sample was included in a study of T cell clonality in common variable immunodeficiency. Study observations and caveats: Repertoire-complication correlations in CVID were limited by patient heterogeneity. Compared with healthy controls, CVID subjects showed increased TCRbeta clonality, mostly in about a third.

This TCR was sampled from a person between 18 and 75 years old in good health. The V call is TRBV5-1, the J call TRBJ2-2; no clear D gene. Sequenced input: peripheral blood mononuclear cells. The sequenced part of the CDR3 DNA is TGCGCCAGCAGCCTCTTGCGCGACACCGGGGAG. Translated, it gives CASSLLRDTGE. The entire CDR3 protein reads CASSLLRDTGELFF.